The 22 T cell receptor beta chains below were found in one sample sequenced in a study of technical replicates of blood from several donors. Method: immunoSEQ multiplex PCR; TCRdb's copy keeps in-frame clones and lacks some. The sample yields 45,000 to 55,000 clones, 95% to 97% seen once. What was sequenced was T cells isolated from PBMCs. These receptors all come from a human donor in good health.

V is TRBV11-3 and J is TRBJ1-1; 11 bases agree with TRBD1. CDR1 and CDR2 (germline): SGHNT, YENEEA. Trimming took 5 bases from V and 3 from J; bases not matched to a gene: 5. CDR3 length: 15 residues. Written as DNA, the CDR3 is TGTGCCAGCAGCCTAAGGACAGGGGGCTACACTGAAGCTTTCTTT. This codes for CASSLRTGGYTEAFF.

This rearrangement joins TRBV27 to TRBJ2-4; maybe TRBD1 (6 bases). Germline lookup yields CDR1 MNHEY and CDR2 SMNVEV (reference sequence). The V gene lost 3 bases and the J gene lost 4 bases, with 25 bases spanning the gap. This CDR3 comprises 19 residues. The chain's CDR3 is CASSFRWGQGPKSKNIQYF. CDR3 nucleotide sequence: TGTGCCAGCAGTTTCCGGTGGGGGCAGGGGCCGAAAAGTAAAAACATTCAGTACTTC.

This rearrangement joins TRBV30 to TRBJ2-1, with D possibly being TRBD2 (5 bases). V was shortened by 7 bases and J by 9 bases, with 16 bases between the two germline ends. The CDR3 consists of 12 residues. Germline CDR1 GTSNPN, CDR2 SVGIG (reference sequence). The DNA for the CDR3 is TGTGCCTCTCTTTTCTCGGGGAGTGAGCAGTTCTTC. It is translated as CASLFSGSEQFF.

CDR3 protein: CASSPPSGGSYEQYF. CDR3 bases: TGTGCCAGCTCACCGCCTTCGGGCGGGTCCTACGAGCAGTACTTC. The V gene is TRBV18, the J gene TRBJ2-7; a weak D match, TRBD2 (5 bases). The germline gives CDR1 KGHSH, CDR2 LQKENI. Trimming took 3 bases from V and 1 from J, leaving 13 bases between them. The CDR3 contains 15 residues.

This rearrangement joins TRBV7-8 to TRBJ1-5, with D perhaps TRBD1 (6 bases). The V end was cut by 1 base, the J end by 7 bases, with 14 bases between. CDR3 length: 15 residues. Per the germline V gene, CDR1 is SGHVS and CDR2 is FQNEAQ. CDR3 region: CASSLEQGTGQPQHF. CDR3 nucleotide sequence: TGTGCCAGCAGCTTAGAACAGGGTACCGGGCAGCCCCAGCATTTT.

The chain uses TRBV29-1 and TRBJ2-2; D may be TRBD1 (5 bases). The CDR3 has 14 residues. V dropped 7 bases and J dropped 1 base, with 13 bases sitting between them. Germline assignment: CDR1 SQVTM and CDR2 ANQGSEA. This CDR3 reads CSASVQGNTGELFF. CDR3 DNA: TGCAGCGCATCGGTGCAGGGGAACACCGGGGAGCTGTTTTTT.

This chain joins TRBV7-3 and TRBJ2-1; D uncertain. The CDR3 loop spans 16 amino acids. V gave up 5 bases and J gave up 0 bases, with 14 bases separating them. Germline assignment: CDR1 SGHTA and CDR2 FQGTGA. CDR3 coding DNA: TGTGCCAGCAGCCCCCCGCCCTATCGCTCCTACAATGAGCAGTTCTTC. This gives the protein CASSPPPYRSYNEQFF.

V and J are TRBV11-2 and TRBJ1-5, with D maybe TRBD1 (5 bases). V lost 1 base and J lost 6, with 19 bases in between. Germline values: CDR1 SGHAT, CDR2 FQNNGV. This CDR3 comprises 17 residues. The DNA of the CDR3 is TGTGCCAGCAGCTTAGTCTTCCGGGGGAATTTTAGTCAGCCCCAGCATTTT. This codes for CASSLVFRGNFSQPQHF. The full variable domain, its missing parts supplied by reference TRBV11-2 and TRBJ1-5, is EAGVAQSPRYKIIEKRQSVAFWCNPISGHATLYWYQQILGQGPKLLIQFQNNGVVDDSQLPKDRFSAERLKGVDSTLKIQPAKLEDSAVYLCASSLVFRGNFSQPQHFGDGTRLSIL.

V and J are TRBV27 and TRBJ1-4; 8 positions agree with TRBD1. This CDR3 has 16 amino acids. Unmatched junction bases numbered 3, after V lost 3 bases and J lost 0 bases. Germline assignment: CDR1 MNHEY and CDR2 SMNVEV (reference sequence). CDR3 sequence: CASSFLQGATNEKLFF. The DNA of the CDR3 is TGTGCCAGCAGTTTTCTACAGGGGGCAACTAATGAAAAACTGTTTTTT.

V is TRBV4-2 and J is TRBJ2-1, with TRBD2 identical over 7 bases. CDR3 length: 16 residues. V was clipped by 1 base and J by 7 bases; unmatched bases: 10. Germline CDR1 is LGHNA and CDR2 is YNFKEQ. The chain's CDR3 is CASSQGPLAAGNEQFF. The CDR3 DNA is TGTGCCAGCAGCCAAGGTCCGCTAGCGGCAGGGAATGAGCAGTTCTTC.

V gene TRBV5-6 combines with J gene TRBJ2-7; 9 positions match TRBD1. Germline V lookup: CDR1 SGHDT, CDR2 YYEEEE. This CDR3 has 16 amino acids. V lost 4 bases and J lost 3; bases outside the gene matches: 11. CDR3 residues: CASSQNRRTGVYEQYF. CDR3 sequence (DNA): TGTGCCAGCAGCCAAAATAGAAGGACAGGGGTCTACGAGCAGTACTTC.

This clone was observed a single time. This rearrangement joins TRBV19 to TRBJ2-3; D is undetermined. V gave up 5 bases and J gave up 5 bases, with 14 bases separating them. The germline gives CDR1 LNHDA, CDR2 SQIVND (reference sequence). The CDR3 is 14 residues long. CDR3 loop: CASSEAREKDTQYF. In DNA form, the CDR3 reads TGTGCCAGTAGTGAGGCTAGAGAGAAAGATACGCAGTATTTT.

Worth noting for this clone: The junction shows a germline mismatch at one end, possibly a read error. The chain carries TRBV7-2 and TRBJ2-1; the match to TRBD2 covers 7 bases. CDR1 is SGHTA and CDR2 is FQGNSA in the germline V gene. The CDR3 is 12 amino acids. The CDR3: CASSLGLAELFF. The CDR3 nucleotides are TGTGCCAGCAGCTTAGGGCTAGCGGAGCTGTTCTTC.

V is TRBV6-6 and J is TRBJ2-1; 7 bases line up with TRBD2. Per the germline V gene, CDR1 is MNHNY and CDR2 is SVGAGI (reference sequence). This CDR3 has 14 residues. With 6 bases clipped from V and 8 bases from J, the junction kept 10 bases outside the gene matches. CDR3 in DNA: TGTGCCAGCAGCCCCTCGGGCGGGAGCGATGAGCAGTTCTTC. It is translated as CASSPSGGSDEQFF.

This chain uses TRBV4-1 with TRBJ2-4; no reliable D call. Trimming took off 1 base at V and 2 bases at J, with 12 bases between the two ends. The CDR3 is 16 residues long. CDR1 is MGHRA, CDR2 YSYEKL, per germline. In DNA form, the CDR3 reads TGCGCCAGCAGCCAAGTTACAGTTTCTACCAAAAACATTCAGTACTTC. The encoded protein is CASSQVTVSTKNIQYF.

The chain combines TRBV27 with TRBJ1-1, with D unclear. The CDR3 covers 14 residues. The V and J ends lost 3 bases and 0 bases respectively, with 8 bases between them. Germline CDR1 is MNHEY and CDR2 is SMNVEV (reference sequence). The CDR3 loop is CASSFFGLNTEAFF. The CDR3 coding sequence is TGTGCCAGCAGTTTTTTCGGGTTGAACACTGAAGCTTTCTTT.

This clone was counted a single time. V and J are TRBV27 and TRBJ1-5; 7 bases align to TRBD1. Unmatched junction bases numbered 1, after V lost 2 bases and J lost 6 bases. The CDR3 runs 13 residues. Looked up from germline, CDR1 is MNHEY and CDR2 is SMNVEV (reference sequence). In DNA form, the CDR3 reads TGTGCCAGCAGTTTAAGGGGGCTTCAGCCCCAGCATTTT. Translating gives CASSLRGLQPQHF.

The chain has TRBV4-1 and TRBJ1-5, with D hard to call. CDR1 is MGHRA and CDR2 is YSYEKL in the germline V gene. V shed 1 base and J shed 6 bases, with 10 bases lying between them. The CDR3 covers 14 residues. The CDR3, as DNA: TGCGCCAGCAGCCAAGGGGAGGGAGGTCAGCCCCAGCATTTT. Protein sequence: CASSQGEGGQPQHF.

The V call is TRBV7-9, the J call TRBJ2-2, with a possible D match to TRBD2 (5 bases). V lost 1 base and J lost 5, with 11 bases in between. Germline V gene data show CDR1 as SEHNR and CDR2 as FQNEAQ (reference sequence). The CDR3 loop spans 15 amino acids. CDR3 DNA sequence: TGTGCCAGCAGCTTAGGGGGAGTGAGTACCGGGGAGCTGTTTTTT. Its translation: CASSLGGVSTGELFF.

This CDR3 is CASSLAGDETQYF. DNA of the CDR3: TGTGCCAGCTCACTAGCGGGAGACGAGACCCAGTACTTC. V gene TRBV18 combines with J gene TRBJ2-5; 9 bases fit TRBD2. From germline, CDR1 is KGHSH and CDR2 LQKENI. The CDR3 is 13 residues long. Unmatched junction bases numbered 2, after V lost 4 bases and J lost 5 bases.

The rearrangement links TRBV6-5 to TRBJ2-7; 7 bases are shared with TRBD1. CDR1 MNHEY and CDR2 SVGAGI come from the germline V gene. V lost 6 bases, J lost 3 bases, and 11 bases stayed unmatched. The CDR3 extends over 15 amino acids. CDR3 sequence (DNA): TGTGCCAGCAGCCCTAGACAGGGTCAGTACTACGAGCAGTACTTC. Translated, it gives CASSPRQGQYYEQYF.

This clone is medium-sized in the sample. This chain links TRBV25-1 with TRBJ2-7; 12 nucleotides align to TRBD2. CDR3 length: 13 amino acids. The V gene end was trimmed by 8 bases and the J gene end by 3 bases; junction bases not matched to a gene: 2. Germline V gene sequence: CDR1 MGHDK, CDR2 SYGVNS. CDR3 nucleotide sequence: TGTGCCAGCGGACTAGCGGGAAACTACGAGCAGTACTTC. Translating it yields CASGLAGNYEQYF.